The 24 T cell receptor beta chains in this list originate from one sample, sequenced in a study of glioma-infiltrating T cells after dendritic cell vaccination. Clones were sequenced by immunoSEQ multiplex PCR, and TCRdb holds only the in-frame ones, with some missing. The data show fewer than 110,000 clones, 81% seen once. Sequencing was performed on blood, taken before dendritic cell vaccination. These receptors were obtained from a human donor with glioblastoma.

In its sample, this clone was seen a few times. V and J are TRBV6-5 and TRBJ2-7, with TRBD1 identical over 7 bases. J was trimmed by 0 bases and V by 5 bases; bases with no gene match: 7. Germline assignment: CDR1 MNHEY and CDR2 SVGAGI. The CDR3 consists of 15 residues. Here the CDR3 DNA reads TGTGCCAGCAGTACAACCGGGACAGCCTCCTACGAGCAGTACTTC. Amino acids: CASSTTGTASYEQYF.

This clone was observed once. The rearrangement uses TRBV5-1 and TRBJ2-7; 8 bases align to TRBD1. The CDR3 loop spans 17 amino acids. The V gene end was trimmed by 2 bases and the J gene end by 6 bases; junction bases not matched to a gene: 16. In germline, CDR1 is SGHRS, CDR2 YFSETQ. Written as DNA, the CDR3 is TGCGCCAGCAGCTTCGACCTTAGAGAGGGACAGGACGCCGAGCAGTACTTC. This gives the protein CASSFDLREGQDAEQYF.

This clone has just a few counts. V gene TRBV28 combines with J gene TRBJ1-5; TRBD1 matches 9 bases. This CDR3 contains 16 residues. The V gene's germline CDR1 is MDHEN and CDR2 SYDVKM. V lost 4 bases, J lost 3 bases, and 7 bases stayed unmatched. The CDR3: CASSWDRVSTNQPQHF. The CDR3 nucleotides are TGTGCCAGCAGTTGGGACAGGGTGTCAACCAATCAGCCCCAGCATTTT.

This clone was seen ten or more times. The chain is built from TRBV19 and TRBJ2-5, with D unclear. V was clipped by 9 bases and J by 2 bases, with 13 bases between them. CDR1 is LNHDA and CDR2 is SQIVND in the germline V gene (reference sequence). There are 13 residues in the CDR3. The CDR3 nucleotides read TGTGCCAGCTCCCCGGGTCGACAAGAGACCCAGTACTTC. It specifies CASSPGRQETQYF. The complete variable domain, with remaining parts taken from reference TRBV19 and TRBJ2-5, reads DGGITQSPKYLFRKEGQNVTLSCEQNLNHDAMYWYRQDPGQGLRLIYYSQIVNDFQKGDIAEGYSVSREKKESFPLTVTSAQKNPTAFYLCASSPGRQETQYFGPGTRLLVL.

V is TRBV7-9 and J is TRBJ1-4, with D maybe TRBD1 (5 bases). The germline CDR1 and CDR2 sequences are SEHNR and FQNEAQ (reference sequence). Between the trimmed V and J ends, which lost 0 bases and 7 bases, there was a span of 9 bases. The CDR3 runs to 14 residues. The CDR3 loop is CASSLAGEGEKLFF. In DNA form, the CDR3 reads TGTGCCAGCAGCTTAGCGGGGGAGGGTGAAAAACTGTTTTTT.

The chain couples TRBV7-8 to TRBJ1-2; 7 bases line up with TRBD1. Germline CDR1 is SGHVS and CDR2 is FQNEAQ. This CDR3 is 14 amino acids long. J was trimmed by 4 bases and V by 4 bases; bases with no gene match: 6. The CDR3 coding sequence is TGTGCCAGCAGCTCCGACAGGGACCTCTATGGCTACACCTTC. Encoded protein: CASSSDRDLYGYTF.

This chain uses TRBV5-4 with TRBJ2-5; TRBD2 agrees at 14 bases. V was pared by 4 bases and J by 4 bases, with 6 bases of the junction left unmatched. The length of the CDR3 is 16 residues. CDR1 is SGHNT, CDR2 YYREEE, per germline (reference sequence). The CDR3 region is CASSLGLAGGSETQYF. In nucleotides, the CDR3 is TGTGCCAGCAGCCTAGGACTAGCGGGGGGATCAGAGACCCAGTACTTC.

A single count supports this clone. This chain connects TRBV18 to TRBJ1-2; 8 positions agree with TRBD1. Looked up from germline, CDR1 is KGHSH and CDR2 is LQKENI. V trimming: 3 bases; J trimming: 8 bases; junction bases outside the gene matches: 5. This CDR3 contains 13 residues. CDR3: CASSPDRVRGYTF. CDR3 DNA sequence: TGTGCCAGCTCACCGGACAGGGTAAGGGGCTACACCTTC.

The rearrangement uses TRBV2 and TRBJ2-1; TRBD2 agrees at 7 bases. Germline assignment: CDR1 SNHLY and CDR2 FYNNEI. This CDR3 region has 12 residues. J gave up 4 bases and V 6 bases, and 0 bases lay outside the gene matches. DNA of the CDR3: TGTGCCAGCAGGCGGGGGTACAATGAGCAGTTCTTC. Encoded protein: CASRRGYNEQFF. The full variable domain, completed using reference TRBV2 and TRBJ2-1, is EPEVTQTPSHQVTQMGQEVILRCVPISNHLYFYWYRQILGQKVEFLVSFYNNEISEKSEIFDDQFSVERPDGSNFTLKIRSTKLEDSAMYFCASRRGYNEQFFGPGTRLTVL.

V and J are TRBV10-1 and TRBJ2-1; 15 bases are shared with TRBD2. Trimming removed 3 bases from V and 7 bases from J; junction bases left unmatched: 4. Germline CDR1 is WNHNN and CDR2 is SYGVQD (reference sequence). The CDR3 covers 16 residues. This CDR3 reads CASSDVGLAGGNEQFF. The CDR3 DNA is TGCGCCAGCAGTGATGTGGGACTAGCGGGGGGTAATGAGCAGTTCTTC.

This chain links TRBV7-2 with TRBJ2-2; 9 positions agree with TRBD1. Germline values: CDR1 SGHTA, CDR2 FQGNSA. This CDR3 spans 14 amino acids. Trimming took 5 bases from V and 7 from J; bases not matched to a gene: 5. CDR3 nucleotide sequence: TGTGCCAGCAGCCAACAGGGGGCCGGCGGGGAGCTGTTTTTT. The encoded protein is CASSQQGAGGELFF.

The chain joins TRBV4-1 to TRBJ1-4; D may be TRBD1 (6 bases). The CDR3 runs 19 residues. V was trimmed by 0 bases and J by 0 bases, leaving 17 bases between them. CDR1 and CDR2 (germline): MGHRA, YSYEKL. In nucleotides, the CDR3 is TGCGCCAGCAGCCAAGAGGGGGGGCGGGTCGTTGCAACTAATGAAAAACTGTTTTTT. This translates into CASSQEGGRVVATNEKLFF.

This chain joins TRBV27 and TRBJ2-1, with 10 nucleotides matching TRBD1. The CDR3 length is 17 residues. J gave up 4 bases and V 3 bases, and 9 bases lay outside the gene matches. In germline, CDR1 is MNHEY, CDR2 SMNVEV (reference sequence). CDR3 bases: TGTGCCAGCAGTTTGTCCTTCGGGACAGGGGCGTACAATGAGCAGTTCTTC. The encoded protein is CASSLSFGTGAYNEQFF.

The rearrangement links TRBV5-1 to TRBJ2-2; D call uncertain. V was pared by 4 bases and J by 3 bases, with 10 bases between. Germline values: CDR1 SGHRS, CDR2 YFSETQ. CDR3 length: 14 residues. This CDR3 reads CASSPSSDTGELFF. The CDR3 coding sequence is TGCGCCAGCAGCCCCTCGTCAGACACCGGGGAGCTGTTTTTT.

The chain uses TRBV7-3 and TRBJ1-2; 11 bases agree with TRBD1. CDR1 is SGHTA and CDR2 is FQGTGA in the germline V gene. The CDR3 loop spans 13 amino acids. With V trimmed by 5 bases and J by 13 bases, 9 bases remained unmatched. CDR3 in DNA: TGTGCCAGCAGCAGAGGGACAGGGGGTCTTGGCACCTTC. Its protein product is CASSRGTGGLGTF.

V gene TRBV11-1 combines with J gene TRBJ2-7; TRBD1 is a possible D gene (6 bases). CDR1 is SGHAT, CDR2 FQDESV, per germline (reference sequence). Trimming removed 2 bases at V and 4 bases at J, with 12 bases between. The CDR3 is 14 amino acids. The CDR3 DNA reads TGTGCCAGCAGCTTACAGGGGCAGGGTTACGAGCAGTACTTC. This codes for CASSLQGQGYEQYF. The complete variable domain, with remaining parts taken from reference TRBV11-1 and TRBJ2-7, reads EAEVAQSPRYKITEKSQAVAFWCDPISGHATLYWYRQILGQGPELLVQFQDESVVDDSQLPKDRFSAERLKGVDSTLKIQPAELGDSAMYLCASSLQGQGYEQYFGPGTRLTVT.

V is TRBV6-5 and J is TRBJ1-1, with D possibly matching TRBD1 (5 bases). The ends were cut back, 7 bases at V and 3 bases at J, with 12 bases in the middle. The CDR3 runs to 13 residues. The germline V gene has CDR1 MNHEY and CDR2 SVGAGI. CDR3 sequence: CASTKEGDTEAFF. The CDR3 DNA reads as TGTGCCAGCACCAAGGAAGGGGACACTGAAGCTTTCTTT.

J is TRBJ1-4 and V is TRBV5-1; 10 bases map to TRBD1. J was trimmed by 6 bases and V by 1 base; bases with no gene match: 6. From germline, CDR1 is SGHRS and CDR2 YFSETQ. The CDR3 spans 16 residues. The CDR3 reads CASSLRTGGIDEKLFF. CDR3 bases: TGCGCCAGCAGCTTGAGGACAGGGGGAATAGATGAAAAACTGTTTTTT.

The V and J genes are TRBV15 and TRBJ2-7, with 7 positions matching TRBD1. The CDR3 is 15 residues long. The germline V gene has CDR1 LNHNV and CDR2 YYDKDF (reference sequence). The J segment lost 2 bases and the V segment lost 1 base, leaving 5 bases of the junction unmatched. This CDR3 is CATSRARQGPYEQYF. The CDR3 DNA reads TGTGCCACCAGCAGAGCCCGACAGGGCCCCTACGAGCAGTACTTC.

The chain has TRBV6-5 and TRBJ2-1, with 7 bases that match TRBD1. The V and J ends lost 0 bases and 5 bases, in that order; junction bases with no gene match: 4. The germline gives CDR1 MNHEY, CDR2 SVGAGI. The CDR3 has 15 residues. The chain's CDR3 is CASSYSGGDHNEQFF. The CDR3 DNA reads as TGTGCCAGCAGTTACTCAGGGGGCGATCACAATGAGCAGTTCTTC.

This clone showed up just a few times. The V gene is TRBV10-3, the J gene TRBJ1-1, with 10 bases identical to TRBD1. Germline loops: CDR1 ENHRY, CDR2 SYGVKD. Unmatched junction bases numbered 1, after V lost 9 bases and J lost 3 bases. This CDR3 is built from 12 residues. DNA of the CDR3: TGTGCCATGGGACAGGGGTACACTGAAGCTTTCTTT. It encodes CAMGQGYTEAFF.

The chain is built from TRBV30 and TRBJ2-3; maybe TRBD1 (6 bases). Germline V CDR1 and CDR2: GTSNPN, SVGIG (reference sequence). With 1 base removed from V and 3 bases from J, the gap between germline ends came to 11 bases. The CDR3 runs 14 residues. CDR3: CAWSAGTLTDTQYF. CDR3 DNA: TGTGCCTGGAGTGCTGGGACATTAACAGATACGCAGTATTTT.

The V and J genes are TRBV6-6 and TRBJ1-1, with D unresolved. V was shortened by 2 bases and J by 0 bases, with 4 bases between the two germline ends. This CDR3 has 13 residues. The germline V gene has CDR1 MNHNY and CDR2 SVGAGI (reference sequence). The CDR3 here is CASSYALNTEAFF. The DNA for the CDR3 is TGTGCCAGCAGTTACGCGTTGAACACTGAAGCTTTCTTT.

The sample holds one count of this clone. The rearrangement joins TRBV5-8 to TRBJ1-5; 7 bases match TRBD1. The length of the CDR3 is 16 residues. V dropped 0 bases and J dropped 6; count of bases not matched to a gene: 9. Germline V gene sequence: CDR1 SGHTS, CDR2 YDEGEE. The CDR3 protein is CASSLDYRGSAQPQHF. The DNA of the CDR3 is TGTGCCAGCAGCTTGGATTACAGGGGTTCGGCTCAGCCCCAGCATTTT.